A single sample gave rise to the 25 T cell receptor beta chains below, sequenced in a study of blood T cell repertoires in COVID-19. TCRdb's table, derived via immunoSEQ multiplex PCR, lists solely in-frame clones and lacks some. This table has some 82,000 clones, 91% appearing once. The specimen sequenced was peripheral blood. The receptors stem from a woman aged 50 to 60 in a cohort sampled during active COVID-19.

The V gene is TRBV2, the J gene TRBJ2-1, with TRBD1 identical over 8 bases. In germline, CDR1 is SNHLY, CDR2 FYNNEI. V lost 5 bases to trimming and J lost 7 bases; unmatched junction nucleotides: 4. The CDR3 runs 13 residues. This CDR3 is CASSPGQVNEQFF. The CDR3 DNA is TGTGCCAGCAGTCCGGGACAGGTTAATGAGCAGTTCTTC.

This rearrangement joins TRBV18 to TRBJ2-5, with 9 nucleotides matching TRBD2. CDR1 is KGHSH, CDR2 LQKENI, per germline. With 4 bases clipped from V and 4 bases from J, the junction kept 13 bases outside the gene matches. The CDR3 covers 17 residues. The CDR3 is CASSQSGGPNVGETQYF. The CDR3 nucleotides read TGTGCCAGCTCACAAAGCGGGGGGCCCAATGTTGGAGAGACCCAGTACTTC. The full variable domain, with the rest looked up from reference TRBV18 and TRBJ2-5, is NAGVMQNPRHLVRRRGQEARLRCSPMKGHSHVYWYRQLPEEGLKFMVYLQKENIIDESGMPKERFSAEFPKEGPSILRIQQVVRGDSAAYFCASSQSGGPNVGETQYFGPGTRLLVL.

J is TRBJ2-7 and V is TRBV11-2, with 9 positions matching TRBD2. With V trimmed by 3 bases and J by 3 bases, 9 bases remained unmatched. Per the germline V gene, CDR1 is SGHAT and CDR2 is FQNNGV. The CDR3 consists of 16 residues. The CDR3 region is CASSFQTGAGGYEQYF. The CDR3 DNA sequence: TGTGCCAGCAGCTTCCAAACGGGAGCGGGGGGCTACGAGCAGTACTTC.

J is TRBJ1-4 and V is TRBV9; TRBD1 aligns across 11 bases. The V segment lost 4 bases and the J segment 5 bases; nucleotides outside the gene matches: 4. Germline lookup yields CDR1 SGDLS and CDR2 YYNGEE. CDR3 size: 15 residues. This CDR3 is CASSSGTGGNEKLFF. Here the CDR3 DNA reads TGTGCCAGCAGCTCGGGGACAGGGGGAAATGAAAAACTGTTTTTT.

The rearrangement uses TRBV9 and TRBJ1-3, with D uncertain. This CDR3 is built from 13 residues. The ends were cut back, 0 bases at V and 4 bases at J, with 5 bases in the middle. Germline V lookup: CDR1 SGDLS, CDR2 YYNGEE. The CDR3 reads CASSVAPGNTIYF. The CDR3 coding sequence is TGTGCCAGCAGCGTAGCCCCAGGAAACACCATATATTTT.

This chain connects TRBV6-5 to TRBJ2-5; TRBD1 might be the D (5 bases). This CDR3 is built from 13 residues. The germline V and J ends were trimmed by 6 bases and 4 bases, with 12 bases remaining between them. Per the germline V gene, CDR1 is MNHEY and CDR2 is SVGAGI. The CDR3 here is CASRKTGGETQYF. The CDR3 DNA sequence: TGTGCCAGCAGAAAAACAGGCGGAGAGACCCAGTACTTC.

The J gene is TRBJ2-7, the V gene TRBV7-9; 8 bases map to TRBD1. This CDR3 has 14 residues. The germline V gene encodes CDR1 SEHNR and CDR2 FQNEAQ (reference sequence). V gave up 3 bases and J gave up 0 bases; unmatched junction bases: 1. The CDR3 coding sequence is TGTGCCAGCAGCTTCGGGACAGGCTCCTACGAGCAGTACTTC. Residues: CASSFGTGSYEQYF.

This chain uses TRBV28 with TRBJ1-5, with 9 positions matching TRBD1. The V gene's germline CDR1 is MDHEN and CDR2 SYDVKM. Losses at the gene ends were 5 bases for V and 4 bases for J; bases not matched to a gene: 12. This CDR3 is built from 17 residues. CDR3 region: CASSKDTGGLLNQPQHF. CDR3 nucleotide sequence: TGTGCCAGCAGTAAGGATACAGGGGGCCTCTTAAATCAGCCCCAGCATTTT.

This chain connects TRBV23-1 to TRBJ1-4; 10 bases agree with TRBD1. Being an ORF, TRBV23-1 has a function that is uncertain. This CDR3 is 15 amino acids long. The J segment lost 8 bases and the V segment lost 8 bases, leaving 11 bases of the junction unmatched. CDR3 nucleotides: TGCGCCAGCCGATTGGGACAGGGGAGGCGGGAAAAACTGTTTTTT. It is translated as CASRLGQGRREKLFF.

Only one count was recorded for this clone. This rearrangement joins TRBV19 to TRBJ2-3; 11 nucleotides line up with TRBD2. The CDR3 sequence is 18 residues long. Per the germline V gene, CDR1 is LNHDA and CDR2 is SQIVND (reference sequence). Trimming took 0 bases from V and 4 from J; bases not matched to a gene: 9. CDR3 amino acids: CASSIDRPTSGNADTQYF. CDR3 bases: TGTGCCAGTAGTATAGATCGGCCGACTAGCGGGAACGCAGATACGCAGTATTTT.

The chain carries TRBV6-1 and TRBJ2-7, with D possibly being TRBD1 (7 bases). CDR1 MNHNS and CDR2 SASEGT come from the germline V gene. Trimming took off 1 base at V and 3 bases at J, with 13 bases between the two ends. The CDR3 runs 15 residues. The CDR3 here is CASSEGQGGGYEQYF. Written as DNA, the CDR3 is TGTGCCAGCAGTGAAGGACAGGGAGGAGGCTACGAGCAGTACTTC.

J is TRBJ2-3 and V is TRBV28; 12 nucleotides agree with TRBD2. The CDR3 runs 17 residues. The trim removed 4 bases at V and 0 bases at J, leaving 5 bases unmatched. The germline V gene has CDR1 MDHEN and CDR2 SYDVKM. The CDR3, as DNA: TGTGCCAGCAGTTGGCGACTAGCGGGAGAGAGCACAGATACGCAGTATTTT. It yields the protein CASSWRLAGESTDTQYF.

The CDR3 spells CSASRGGGTDTQYF. The DNA of the CDR3 is TGCAGTGCTAGTCGGGGAGGGGGCACAGATACGCAGTATTTT. The chain employs TRBV20-1 and TRBJ2-3; 7 nucleotides align to TRBD2. Looked up from germline, CDR1 is DFQATT and CDR2 is SNEGSKA (reference sequence). After removal of 3 bases from V and 1 base from J, the junction contained 4 bases not matched to a gene. The CDR3 is 14 amino acids.

The gene calls are TRBV28 and TRBJ1-2; TRBD1 matches 9 bases. V lost 4 bases, J lost 0 bases, and 6 bases stayed unmatched. The germline CDR1 and CDR2 sequences are MDHEN and SYDVKM. The length of the CDR3 is 16 residues. The CDR3 DNA is TGTGCCAGCAGTTCGGGACAGGGTGTTACTAACTATGGCTACACCTTC. Translation: CASSSGQGVTNYGYTF.

The V and J genes are TRBV5-5 and TRBJ1-1, with unresolved D. Germline-derived CDR1 and CDR2 are SGHKS and YYEKEE (reference sequence). There are 16 residues in the CDR3. V was trimmed by 1 base and J by 0 bases, leaving 13 bases between them. In DNA, the CDR3 is TGTGCCAGCAGCTTGTTCGCGGTGGACTTGAACACTGAAGCTTTCTTT. It codes for CASSLFAVDLNTEAFF.

The chain employs TRBV19 and TRBJ2-1; 7 bases match TRBD2. J lost 5 bases, V lost 3 bases, and 7 bases had no gene match. The CDR3 has 15 residues. Germline CDR1 and CDR2: LNHDA and SQIVND (reference sequence). Here the CDR3 reads CASSIGGIRNNEQFF. The CDR3 DNA reads TGTGCCAGTAGTATCGGGGGGATCAGAAACAATGAGCAGTTCTTC.

The chain carries TRBV7-3 and TRBJ2-1; TRBD2 might be the D (6 bases). This CDR3 has 15 amino acids. Germline V lookup: CDR1 SGHTA, CDR2 FQGTGA. The germline V and J ends were trimmed by 5 bases and 7 bases, with 18 bases remaining between them. The CDR3 loop is CASSPAPGARNEQFF. The CDR3 DNA is TGTGCCAGCAGCCCAGCGCCGGGAGCACGGAATGAGCAGTTCTTC.

The rearrangement uses TRBV3-1 (or the pseudogene TRBV3-2) and TRBJ1-1; no reliable D call. The CDR3 sequence is 15 residues long. Germline CDR1 is LGHDT and CDR2 is YNNKEL (reference sequence). Trimming stripped 0 bases from V and 1 base from J, with 9 bases between. The CDR3 reads CASSQEGVPNTEAFF. The CDR3 nucleotides are TGTGCCAGCAGCCAAGAGGGCGTACCGAACACTGAAGCTTTCTTT.

The chain recombines TRBV29-1 with TRBJ1-2, with unresolved D. The CDR3 contains 13 residues. The V end lost 1 base, the J end lost 4 bases, and 10 bases lay between the germline ends. Germline CDR1 reads SQVTM; CDR2 reads ANQGSEA. This CDR3 reads CSVEGGQFYGYTF. The CDR3 DNA reads TGCAGCGTTGAAGGAGGCCAGTTCTATGGCTACACCTTC.

J is TRBJ2-3 and V is TRBV5-6, with TRBD1 as a possible D gene (6 bases). The CDR3 runs 15 residues. Germline CDR1 is SGHDT and CDR2 is YYEEEE. V lost 3 bases and J lost 2, with 13 bases in between. The CDR3 spells CASSSRTANTDTQYF. The DNA of the CDR3 is TGTGCCAGCAGCTCTCGGACAGCTAACACAGATACGCAGTATTTT.

The rearrangement uses TRBV18 and TRBJ1-1, with D perhaps matching TRBD1 (6 bases). This CDR3 has 12 amino acids. Trimming pared 6 bases from V and 8 bases from J, leaving 13 bases between. The germline CDR1 and CDR2 sequences are KGHSH and LQKENI. CDR3 sequence (DNA): TGTGCCAGCTCCGGGGGGCAGGCCGAAGCTTTCTTT. The encoded protein is CASSGGQAEAFF.

J is TRBJ2-1 and V is TRBV5-1; D gene uncertain. This CDR3 has 14 amino acids. The V and J ends lost 0 bases and 0 bases respectively, with 4 bases between them. The germline gives CDR1 SGHRS, CDR2 YFSETQ. The CDR3, as DNA: TGCGCCAGCAGCTTGGCTAGCTCCTACAATGAGCAGTTCTTC. Encoded protein: CASSLASSYNEQFF.

This clone appeared once. The CDR3 loop reads CASSSGQITDTQYF. The CDR3 nucleotides are TGCGCCAGCAGCTCGGGACAGATCACAGATACGCAGTATTTT. The chain combines TRBV5-1 with TRBJ2-3; TRBD1 matches at 7 bases. The V gene's germline CDR1 is SGHRS and CDR2 YFSETQ. V shed 3 bases and J 2 bases; nucleotides not matched to a gene: 3. This CDR3 is built from 14 residues.

This sequence joins TRBV30 and TRBJ1-2; 9 bases are a match to TRBD1. In germline, CDR1 is GTSNPN, CDR2 SVGIG (reference sequence). V lost 4 bases, J lost 4 bases, and 1 base stayed unmatched. The CDR3 covers 12 residues. In DNA form, the CDR3 reads TGTGCCTGGACGACAGGGGGCTATGGCTACACCTTC. As protein: CAWTTGGYGYTF.

The chain has TRBV6-5 and TRBJ2-2, with a tentative D call TRBD1 (5 bases). V lost 0 bases to trimming and J lost 5 bases, with 10 bases between them. The CDR3 consists of 15 residues. From germline, CDR1 is MNHEY and CDR2 SVGAGI. The CDR3 DNA sequence: TGTGCCAGCAGTTACTCTTACAGGTCGACCGGGGAGCTGTTTTTT. Amino acid sequence: CASSYSYRSTGELFF.